This T cell receptor beta chain stems from a study of beta chain features in type 1 diabetes. Study-wide results and caveats: Type 1 diabetes patients had moderately but significantly shorter TCRB CDR3s in all four CD4+ subsets. For patients and controls alike, PCR might favor shorter templates to the same degree. The naive, central memory and Treg TCRB repertoires looked more alike in patients than they did in healthy donors.

The sequenced template was cDNA made from the entire isolated RNA. Clones were read by immunoSEQ multiplex PCR, and TCRdb kept only the in-frame ones, dropping some. This sample yields 900,000 or so clones, of which about 17% are seen a single time; 0.023% belongs to the top ten. Comment on this clone: The target antigen is unknown.

The CDR3 loop spans 13 amino acids. Germline V gene lookup returns CDR1 MDHEN and CDR2 SYDVKM. The V end was cut by 2 bases, the J end by 2 bases, with 7 bases between. Each sorted population was over 95% pure. The chain couples TRBV28 to TRBJ2-7; D is undetermined. The sample comprised naive CD4+ T cells from blood. The TCR comes from a woman aged 18-29 years in good health. For the CDR3, the DNA is TGTGCCAGCAGTTTAGCGTTTCCCTACGAGCAGTACTTC. The encoded protein is CASSLAFPYEQYF.